This T cell receptor (beta chain) was sequenced during a study of blood T cells in healthy people across ages. The sample holds a few counts of this clonotype. A much larger clone differs from this one at a single base, so this may be a read error. With a J-beta primer mix and a sample-barcoded 5' primer, a second PCR ran about 7 to 12 cycles. Each cDNA molecule received a tag from a template-switch adaptor that had 12 random nucleotides. A single record per CDR3 protein comes from TCRdb applying MiXCR to the 5' RACE reads. The data show 850,000 to 950,000 distinct CDR3 sequences, with 29% seen just once and approximately 15% held by the top ten. The CDR3 is made up of 14 amino acids. CDR1 is SGHTA and CDR2 is FQGNSA in the germline V gene. The V gene lost 3 bases and the J gene lost 9 bases, with 15 bases spanning the gap.

The origin of this receptor is a woman older than 75 in good health. The V and J genes are TRBV7-2 and TRBJ1-5; tentative D call: TRBD1 (5 bases). The sequencing sample was made of blood. The CDR3 DNA sequence: TGTGCCAGCAGCTTGGGTGGCCACAGGACGCCCCAGCATTTT. Amino acid sequence: CASSLGGHRTPQHF.